Listed below are T cell receptor beta chains from one sample, sequenced in a study of T-cell reconstitution after alpha-beta-depleted transplantation in children. TCRdb re-called the PCR reads with MiXCR, one entry per CDR3 protein. Of almost 600,000 distinct CDR3 sequences listed, 25% to 30% were seen once; the top ten hold about 35%. Sample: PBMCs, taken before TCRalphabeta/CD19-depleted stem cell transplant. Every receptor here comes from a boy less than two years old with Wiskott-Aldrich syndrome, due to receive a stem cell transplant. CDR3s include the opening cysteine and the closing phenylalanine or tryptophan. The D gene is left open where the match is weak. Clone size is stated in some rows and not others, as once, few, many or a class when expanded.

J	size	V	D	DNA	CDR3
TRBJ2-5	few	TRBV20-1	TRBD2	TGCAGTGCTCTGCGGCCTAGCGGGAGAGGGGAGACCCAGTACTTC	CSALRPSGRGETQYF
TRBJ2-7	many	TRBV4-1	TRBD2	TGCGCCAGCAGCCAACCGGGACTAGCTTACGAGCAGTACTTC	CASSQPGLAYEQYF
TRBJ2-7	.	TRBV5-1	.	TGCGCCAGCAGCTTGGCAGGGCTAGTCTACGAGCAGTACTTC	CASSLAGLVYEQYF
TRBJ2-3	many	TRBV5-1	.	TGCGCCAGCAGCTTTTCGGGGGCAGATACGCAGTATTTT	CASSFSGADTQYF
TRBJ2-2	.	TRBV30	.	TGTGCCTGGAGTGGATCAGGTGTAAACACCGGGGAGCTGTTTTTT	CAWSGSGVNTGELFF
TRBJ2-7	.	TRBV9	TRBD1	TGTGCCAGCATCTTCGTGGGGACAGGGGAGAGCGGGAATTGCGACGAGCAGTACTTC	CASIFVGTGESGNCDEQYF
TRBJ2-2	few	TRBV5-1	TRBD2	TGCGCCAGCAGCTTGGGGCCGAGCGGGAGTACCGGGGAGCTGTTTTTT	CASSLGPSGSTGELFF
TRBJ2-7	few	TRBV12-3/TRBV12-4	.	TGTGCCAGCAGTGATTTCCAACAGCTTTATTACTTC	CASSDFQQLYYF
TRBJ1-2	.	TRBV6-1	.	TGTGCCAGCAGTGCAAGACAGTCCCAAATACTCGGCTACACCTTC	CASSARQSQILGYTF
TRBJ2-1	.	TRBV18	TRBD1	TGTGCCAGCTCACTGTTGACAGGGGGCAATGAGCAGTTCTTC	CASSLLTGGNEQFF
TRBJ2-7	.	TRBV20-1	TRBD2	TGCAGTGCTAGAGTACTAGCGGGAGGGACCTACGAGCAGTACTTC	CSARVLAGGTYEQYF
TRBJ2-2	few	TRBV24-1	.	TGTGCCACCAGAGGACTCACCGGGGAGCTGTTTTTT	CATRGLTGELFF